The present T cell receptor beta chain was sequenced within a study of vaccination effects on CD4 cells after COVID-19. Remarks on this clone: Its antigen is currently unknown.

Antigen-specific CD4+ T cells were expanded with viral peptide pools in the ViraFEST assay before sequencing. Scientists isolated CD4+ T cells after an approximately 9-day culture period ended. BNT162b2 vaccine or mRNA-1273 vaccine was given to participants in two doses. Half-medium replacement with IL-2 medium occurred on days 3 and 7. The assay was immunoSEQ multiplex PCR, and TCRdb's table has in-frame clones only and misses some. This repertoire shows 28,000 or so clones, roughly 80% found once; its top ten account for more than 8.5%. CDR1 is KGHSH, CDR2 LQKENI, per germline. Trimming pared 4 bases from V and 0 bases from J, leaving 18 bases between. CDR3 length: 18 amino acids.

Source: CD4+ T cells from PBMCs cultured with HCoV-NL63 spike peptides, taken after COVID-19 vaccination. This rearrangement joins TRBV18 to TRBJ2-2; tentative D call: TRBD2 (6 bases). This TCR was sampled from a human donor who received a COVID-19 vaccine. CDR3 coding DNA: TGTGCCAGCTCACGGCGGGTAGCGGTCCCAACGAACACCGGGGAGCTGTTTTTT. Its translation is CASSRRVAVPTNTGELFF.